The clone carrying this T cell receptor beta chain has a handful of counts. This entry comes from a study of human T cells and chemical hapten exposure. The time point denotes: patch test 3, about 24 weeks after DPC sensitization. Sample treatment: therapeutic diphenylcyclopropenone sensitization with weekly scalp DPC. Blood sampling occurred before each patch-test application. Total RNA was isolated from unfractionated whole blood. Separate cDNA molecules received unique molecular identifiers, which the library attached to them. TCRdb re-analysed the RACE reads in MiXCR, keeping a single row per CDR3 protein. The repertoire holds approximately 90,000 distinct CDR3 sequences, roughly a quarter seen once, with over 9% in the top ten. Germline trimming cut 4 bases from V and 4 bases from J; bases unmatched to any gene: 4. This CDR3 region has 15 residues. Germline V lookup: CDR1 SQVTM, CDR2 ANQGSEA.

The source material was whole blood, sampled in connection with sensitization to the hapten diphenylcyclopropenone (DPC). The receptor was isolated from a man aged 35-49 years with alopecia areata. Some clones in this sample may be carry-over from other donors' samples. This chain connects TRBV29-1 to TRBJ2-5; 15 bases fit TRBD2. CDR3 residues: CSVVPGLAGGETQYF. The CDR3 DNA sequence: TGCAGCGTTGTTCCGGGACTAGCGGGAGGAGAGACCCAGTACTTC.